Given below is one TCR beta chain in context. What this receptor recognizes is not known. No qualities accompany the bases; no much larger clone lies one base away. This entry comes from a study of patients and donors after allogeneic stem cell transplantation (dated by TCRdb to the early 2020s). The library came from RT-PCR. Sequencing was carried out with a NextSeq 550. TCRdb trimmed the raw reads at Q25, called clones with MiXCR and kept productive beta chains. Identical CDR3 proteins give one entry, which carries the most common genes and DNA. The sample table records roughly 940,000 distinct CDR3 sequences; approximately 18% of these occur just once. The ten largest make up roughly 6% of the sample. The CDR3 measures 11 amino acids from cysteine to phenylalanine. Just the 33-base CDR3 DNA is kept, in frame starting at base 1. CDR1 SEHNR and CDR2 FQNEAQ were looked up in the germline V gene (reference sequence). V sheds 5 bases and J sheds 7 bases, leaving 9 bases between their ends.

The sample consisted of blood, either unsorted or a sorted T cell fraction (not recorded which). The receptor's source is a human donor who was either an allogeneic HSCT recipient or a stem cell or donor lymphocyte infusion donor (not recorded which). It is not recorded whose cells these are; they may come from a transplant donor. The sequence is built from TRBV7-9 and TRBJ2-7; no D gene call is confident. The CDR3 region: CASSVTREQYF. The DNA sequence is as follows: TGTGCCAGCAGCGTTACCCGTGAGCAGTACTTC.